One sample yielded the 2 T cell receptor beta chains listed below, sequenced in a study of T cells in Graves' hyperthyroidism and ophthalmopathy. Amplification yielded TCR beta CDR3 regions, with RNA transcripts as the source. In the first-round RT-PCR of the TCR CDR3, the HTBI primer set was used. Using its own MiXCR run on the multiplex PCR reads, TCRdb lists one record per CDR3 protein. The sample lists fewer than 650,000 distinct CDR3 sequences, about 15% occurring once. Sequencing used blood. Receptors were obtained from a woman aged 40-49 years with Graves' hyperthyroidism.

At least ten counts were recorded for this clonotype. CDR3 sequence reads: CAISEKTSPETQYF. The CDR3 DNA sequence: TGTGCCATCAGTGAGAAGACTAGCCCCGAGACCCAGTACTTC. The chain combines TRBV10-3 with TRBJ2-5; TRBD2 aligns across 7 bases. The CDR3 totals 14 residues. CDR1 is ENHRY and CDR2 is SYGVKD in the germline V gene. V lost 2 bases and J lost 5; bases outside the gene matches: 5.

The rearrangement uses TRBV5-6 and TRBJ2-7, with D perhaps TRBD2 (5 bases). This CDR3 is built from 13 residues. Germline V gene data show CDR1 as SGHDT and CDR2 as YYEEEE. V was pared by 0 bases and J by 7 bases, with 11 bases between. The CDR3 DNA sequence: TGTGCCAGCAGCTTGGGAGGGCTCAAAGAGCAGTACTTC. It is translated as CASSLGGLKEQYF.